This is a list of T cell receptor beta chains from one sample in a study of CD8 T cells in Susac syndrome. TCRdb re-analysed the immunoSEQ multiplex PCR reads in MiXCR, keeping a single row per CDR3 protein. The sample holds roughly 140,000 distinct CDR3 sequences; around 96% are singletons and the top ten take around 0.21%. The sequenced sample consisted of CD8+ T cells from PBMCs. The receptors were gathered from a human donor with multiple sclerosis. CDR3s include the opening cysteine and the closing phenylalanine or tryptophan. D genes are given only for firm matches. Not every row has a clone size; where given, it reads once, few, many or a size class.

cdr3_length: 17
clone_size: -
v_call: TRBV18
d_call: TRBD1
j_call: TRBJ1-5
cdr3_nt: TGTGCCAGCTCACCCACTCTCTGGCAGGGGGCCGCTCAGCCCCAGCATTTT
cdr3_aa: CASSPTLWQGAAQPQHF

cdr3_length: 16
clone_size: -
v_call: TRBV3-1
d_call: -
j_call: TRBJ1-6
cdr3_nt: TGTGCCAGCAGCCAAGATACGAGGAGCGGAGTTTCACCCCTCCACTTT
cdr3_aa: CASSQDTRSGVSPLHF

cdr3_length: 15
clone_size: -
v_call: TRBV12-3/TRBV12-4
d_call: -
j_call: TRBJ2-3
cdr3_nt: TGTGCCAGCCTCTTAGGGCGGTTGACAGAGAATACGCAGTATTTT
cdr3_aa: CASLLGRLTENTQYF

cdr3_length: 18
clone_size: once
v_call: TRBV7-9
d_call: TRBD1
j_call: TRBJ1-3
cdr3_nt: TGTGCCAGCAGCTTAGCCCACCCCTCGACAGGGAAAGGAAACACCATATATTTT
cdr3_aa: CASSLAHPSTGKGNTIYF

cdr3_length: 12
clone_size: -
v_call: TRBV29-1
d_call: -
j_call: TRBJ2-1
cdr3_nt: TGCAGCGTTGGATCCAGGGCCAATGAGCAGTTCTTC
cdr3_aa: CSVGSRANEQFF

cdr3_length: 18
clone_size: -
v_call: TRBV27
d_call: -
j_call: TRBJ1-5
cdr3_nt: TGTGCCAGCAGTTTATTAATGGCGGAGGGAGGGCCCAATCAGCCCCAGCATTTT
cdr3_aa: CASSLLMAEGGPNQPQHF

cdr3_length: 13
clone_size: once
v_call: TRBV5-1
d_call: TRBD2
j_call: TRBJ2-1
cdr3_nt: TGCGCCAGCAGCTCGGGACTAGCTGATGAGCAGTTCTTC
cdr3_aa: CASSSGLADEQFF

cdr3_length: 12
clone_size: -
v_call: TRBV2
d_call: TRBD1
j_call: TRBJ2-7
cdr3_nt: TGTGCCAGCAGGGACAGGGGAGCCGAGCAGTACTTC
cdr3_aa: CASRDRGAEQYF

cdr3_length: 10
clone_size: -
v_call: TRBV29-1
d_call: -
j_call: TRBJ1-1
cdr3_nt: TGCAGTTATAAATCAGGGGAAGCTTTCTTT
cdr3_aa: CSYKSGEAFF

cdr3_length: 13
clone_size: -
v_call: TRBV6-6
d_call: -
j_call: TRBJ1-5
cdr3_nt: TGTGCCAGCAGTCGGAACCGTGATCAGCCCCAGCATTTT
cdr3_aa: CASSRNRDQPQHF

cdr3_length: 14
clone_size: -
v_call: TRBV20-1
d_call: TRBD2
j_call: TRBJ2-5
cdr3_nt: TGCAGTGCTAGAGCCCGAGGGAGGGGCGAGACCCAGTACTTC
cdr3_aa: CSARARGRGETQYF

cdr3_length: 15
clone_size: once
v_call: TRBV9
d_call: -
j_call: TRBJ2-3
cdr3_nt: TGTGCCAGCAGCGTAGACGGGGATGGCACAGATACGCAGTATTTT
cdr3_aa: CASSVDGDGTDTQYF

cdr3_length: 18
clone_size: -
v_call: TRBV7-6
d_call: TRBD2
j_call: TRBJ2-1
cdr3_nt: TGTGCCAGCAGCTTAACGGGACTAGCGGGGGAATATTACAATGAGCAGTTCTTC
cdr3_aa: CASSLTGLAGEYYNEQFF

cdr3_length: 15
clone_size: -
v_call: TRBV20-1
d_call: -
j_call: TRBJ2-7
cdr3_nt: TGCAGTGCTAGAGATCGCGGGGGCCCCTACTACGAGCAGTACTTC
cdr3_aa: CSARDRGGPYYEQYF

cdr3_length: 15
clone_size: -
v_call: TRBV27
d_call: -
j_call: TRBJ2-1
cdr3_nt: TGTGCCAGCAGTTTAGTCAGGGTAACCTACAATGAGCAGTTCTTC
cdr3_aa: CASSLVRVTYNEQFF

cdr3_length: 15
clone_size: -
v_call: TRBV11-1
d_call: TRBD1
j_call: TRBJ1-1
cdr3_nt: TGTGCCAGCAGCCCGACAGGGGGCCCGAACACTGAAGCTTTCTTT
cdr3_aa: CASSPTGGPNTEAFF

cdr3_length: 14
clone_size: -
v_call: TRBV20-1
d_call: -
j_call: TRBJ2-7
cdr3_nt: TGCAGTGCTAGAGGTCGGTTTCCTGATTACGAGCAGTACTTC
cdr3_aa: CSARGRFPDYEQYF

cdr3_length: 18
clone_size: -
v_call: TRBV4-3
d_call: -
j_call: TRBJ2-5
cdr3_nt: TGCGCCAGCAGCCAAGATAAGGGGTCGGGCGGGGAGCAAGAGACCCAGTACTTC
cdr3_aa: CASSQDKGSGGEQETQYF

cdr3_length: 12
clone_size: -
v_call: TRBV29-1
d_call: -
j_call: TRBJ1-1
cdr3_nt: TGCAGCGTTGAAGTCCAGAACACTGAAGCTTTCTTT
cdr3_aa: CSVEVQNTEAFF

cdr3_length: 15
clone_size: -
v_call: TRBV30
d_call: -
j_call: TRBJ1-2
cdr3_nt: TGTGCCTATAACCCCCTACCACCGGCTAACTATGGCTACACCTTC
cdr3_aa: CAYNPLPPANYGYTF

cdr3_length: 14
clone_size: -
v_call: TRBV27
d_call: -
j_call: TRBJ1-1
cdr3_nt: TGTGCCAGCAGTTTAGGATCCGTACGGAATGAAGCTTTCTTT
cdr3_aa: CASSLGSVRNEAFF

cdr3_length: 14
clone_size: -
v_call: TRBV6-6
d_call: -
j_call: TRBJ1-1
cdr3_nt: TGTGCCAGCAGTTACCCGACATCCCGGACTGAAGCTTTCTTT
cdr3_aa: CASSYPTSRTEAFF

cdr3_length: 11
clone_size: -
v_call: TRBV25-1
d_call: -
j_call: TRBJ1-1
cdr3_nt: TGTGCCAGCATTTGGGGCACTGAAGCTTTCTTT
cdr3_aa: CASIWGTEAFF

cdr3_length: 15
clone_size: -
v_call: TRBV9
d_call: -
j_call: TRBJ1-5
cdr3_nt: TGTGCCAGCAGCGTAGCGGCGGATAGCAATCAGCCCCAGCATTTT
cdr3_aa: CASSVAADSNQPQHF

cdr3_length: 13
clone_size: -
v_call: TRBV28
d_call: -
j_call: TRBJ2-5
cdr3_nt: TGTGCCAGCAGTTTGTTGGCTAAAGAGACCCAGTACTTC
cdr3_aa: CASSLLAKETQYF

cdr3_length: 14
clone_size: once
v_call: TRBV7-9
d_call: -
j_call: TRBJ1-2
cdr3_nt: TGTGCCAGCAGCTCCAGCAGGGGAATAGATGGCTACACCTTC
cdr3_aa: CASSSSRGIDGYTF

cdr3_length: 14
clone_size: -
v_call: TRBV28
d_call: TRBD1
j_call: TRBJ1-6
cdr3_nt: TGTGCCAGCAGTAGGACAGGCCTTAATTCACCCCTCCACTTT
cdr3_aa: CASSRTGLNSPLHF

cdr3_length: 12
clone_size: -
v_call: TRBV2
d_call: TRBD1
j_call: TRBJ2-1
cdr3_nt: TGTGCCAGCCCGACAGGGAGCGATGAGCAGTTCTTC
cdr3_aa: CASPTGSDEQFF

cdr3_length: 16
clone_size: once
v_call: TRBV7-8
d_call: TRBD2
j_call: TRBJ2-1
cdr3_nt: TGTGCCAGCAGCCCCCTTGGACTAGCGGGGGGGAATGAGCAGTTCTTC
cdr3_aa: CASSPLGLAGGNEQFF

cdr3_length: 15
clone_size: -
v_call: TRBV27
d_call: -
j_call: TRBJ2-5
cdr3_nt: TGTGCCAGCAGTTTTCGGTCTAGCGAAGATGAGACCCAGTACTTC
cdr3_aa: CASSFRSSEDETQYF

cdr3_length: 13
clone_size: -
v_call: TRBV2
d_call: -
j_call: TRBJ2-7
cdr3_nt: TGTGCCAGCAGTGAGGGGCGACCCTACGAGCAGTACTTC
cdr3_aa: CASSEGRPYEQYF

cdr3_length: 14
clone_size: -
v_call: TRBV7-9
d_call: TRBD1
j_call: TRBJ1-1
cdr3_nt: TGTGCCAGCAGCTACACCCAGGGGGCCGCTGAAGCTTTCTTT
cdr3_aa: CASSYTQGAAEAFF

cdr3_length: 14
clone_size: -
v_call: TRBV9
d_call: -
j_call: TRBJ2-7
cdr3_nt: TGTGCCAGCAGCGTAGCCGGGGGCGCGAACGAGCAGTACTTC
cdr3_aa: CASSVAGGANEQYF

cdr3_length: 15
clone_size: -
v_call: TRBV4-2
d_call: TRBD1
j_call: TRBJ1-5
cdr3_nt: TGTGCCAGCAGCCATACAGGGGGCGAAGATCAGCCCCAGCATTTT
cdr3_aa: CASSHTGGEDQPQHF

cdr3_length: 16
clone_size: -
v_call: TRBV27
d_call: TRBD1
j_call: TRBJ2-7
cdr3_nt: TGTGCCAGCAGTTCCATTACGGGACAGGGGTCCTACGAGCAGTACTTC
cdr3_aa: CASSSITGQGSYEQYF

cdr3_length: 14
clone_size: -
v_call: TRBV6-5
d_call: -
j_call: TRBJ2-7
cdr3_nt: TGTGCCAGCAGCCTTAGCAGGAGCCTCTACGAGCAGTACTTC
cdr3_aa: CASSLSRSLYEQYF

cdr3_length: 16
clone_size: -
v_call: TRBV20-1
d_call: TRBD2
j_call: TRBJ2-5
cdr3_nt: TGCAGTGCTCCTGAAGGACTAGCGGGTTTCCAAGAGACCCAGTACTTC
cdr3_aa: CSAPEGLAGFQETQYF

cdr3_length: 14
clone_size: -
v_call: TRBV6-5
d_call: -
j_call: TRBJ1-2
cdr3_nt: TGTGCCAGCAGTTACAGAAGTTTGGGGCACCCGGACACCTTC
cdr3_aa: CASSYRSLGHPDTF

cdr3_length: 12
clone_size: -
v_call: TRBV6-5
d_call: -
j_call: TRBJ1-2
cdr3_nt: TGTGCCAGCAGTCCAGGGCATTCTGGCTACACCTTC
cdr3_aa: CASSPGHSGYTF

cdr3_length: 15
clone_size: -
v_call: TRBV5-1
d_call: -
j_call: TRBJ2-1
cdr3_nt: TGCGCCAGCAGCTTGGGGGAAAGCTCCTACAATGAGCAGTTCTTC
cdr3_aa: CASSLGESSYNEQFF

cdr3_length: 14
clone_size: -
v_call: TRBV7-9
d_call: TRBD1
j_call: TRBJ2-7
cdr3_nt: TGTGCCAGCAGCTTAGGACAGGGGGTCTACGAGCAGTACTTC
cdr3_aa: CASSLGQGVYEQYF

cdr3_length: 13
clone_size: -
v_call: TRBV12-5
d_call: -
j_call: TRBJ2-1
cdr3_nt: TGTGCTAGTGCCACCACATCGGTCCATGAGCAGTTCTTC
cdr3_aa: CASATTSVHEQFF

cdr3_length: 14
clone_size: -
v_call: TRBV29-1
d_call: -
j_call: TRBJ2-3
cdr3_nt: TGCAGCGTTGAAGGGTGGGGTTCCGCAGATACGCAGTATTTT
cdr3_aa: CSVEGWGSADTQYF

cdr3_length: 14
clone_size: once
v_call: TRBV30
d_call: TRBD1
j_call: TRBJ2-7
cdr3_nt: TGTGCCTGGGGGGCGGAGACAGGGACCTACGAGCAGTACTTC
cdr3_aa: CAWGAETGTYEQYF

cdr3_length: 15
clone_size: once
v_call: TRBV15
d_call: -
j_call: TRBJ1-1
cdr3_nt: TGTGCCACCAGCAGAGATGCGGAAGGGAATAGGGTAGCTTTCTTT
cdr3_aa: CATSRDAEGNRVAFF

cdr3_length: 15
clone_size: -
v_call: TRBV19
d_call: TRBD1
j_call: TRBJ2-7
cdr3_nt: TGTGCCAGTAGTCCCGGGACAGGGTCCGCCTACGAGCAGTACTTC
cdr3_aa: CASSPGTGSAYEQYF

cdr3_length: 14
clone_size: -
v_call: TRBV6-4
d_call: -
j_call: TRBJ2-3
cdr3_nt: TGTGCCAGCAGTGACAGGTCTAGCACAGATACGCAGTATTTT
cdr3_aa: CASSDRSSTDTQYF

cdr3_length: 14
clone_size: -
v_call: TRBV29-1
d_call: -
j_call: TRBJ2-5
cdr3_nt: TGCAGCGTTGAGAGCCCCGGCCAAGGGGAGACCCAGTACTTC
cdr3_aa: CSVESPGQGETQYF

cdr3_length: 10
clone_size: -
v_call: TRBV7-8
d_call: -
j_call: TRBJ2-1
cdr3_nt: TGTGCCAGCGAGGGAAATGAGCAGTTCTTC
cdr3_aa: CASEGNEQFF